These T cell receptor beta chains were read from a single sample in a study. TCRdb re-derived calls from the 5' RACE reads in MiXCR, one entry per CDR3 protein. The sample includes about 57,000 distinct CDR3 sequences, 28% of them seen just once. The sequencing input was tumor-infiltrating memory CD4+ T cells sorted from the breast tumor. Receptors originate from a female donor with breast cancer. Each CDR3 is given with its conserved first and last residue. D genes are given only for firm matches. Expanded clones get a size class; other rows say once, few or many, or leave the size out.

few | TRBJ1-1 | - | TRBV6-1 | TGTGCCAGCAGCCTCAAGGTGGGAGCTTTCTTT | CASSLKVGAFF
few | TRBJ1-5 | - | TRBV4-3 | TGCGCCAGCAGCCAAGACCGGCTTAGCAATCAGCCCCAGCATTTT | CASSQDRLSNQPQHF
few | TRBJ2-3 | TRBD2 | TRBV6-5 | TGTGCCAGCAGTTACGATGACACTAGCGGCACAGATACGCAGTATTTT | CASSYDDTSGTDTQYF
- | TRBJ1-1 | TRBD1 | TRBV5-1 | TGTGCCAGCAGCTGGGGGACAGGGGGCAACACTGAAGCTTTCTTT | CASSWGTGGNTEAFF
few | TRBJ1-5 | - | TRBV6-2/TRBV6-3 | TGTGCCAGCGGGGACAGCAATCAGCCCCAGCATTTT | CASGDSNQPQHF
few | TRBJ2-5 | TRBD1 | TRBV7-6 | TGTGCCAGCAGACCCCGACGGACAGGGGAGACCCAGTACTTC | CASRPRRTGETQYF
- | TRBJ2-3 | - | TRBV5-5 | TGTGCCAGCAGCTCATATAGGACGGCCACAGATACGCAGTATTTT | CASSSYRTATDTQYF
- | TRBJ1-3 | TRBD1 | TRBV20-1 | TGCAGTGCTAAAGCTGGACAGGGGGCAAACACCATATATTTT | CSAKAGQGANTIYF
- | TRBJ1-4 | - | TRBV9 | TGTGCCAGCAGCACTCAGACCGGCGGGGGGGCAAAACTGTTTTTT | CASSTQTGGGAKLFF
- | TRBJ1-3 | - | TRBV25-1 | TGTGCCAGCAGTGTCCGGGGAGATAGAGGAAACACCATATATTTT | CASSVRGDRGNTIYF
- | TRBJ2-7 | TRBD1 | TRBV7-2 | TGTGCCAGCAGCTCCCGGGACAGGGATTTGCACGAGCAGTACTTC | CASSSRDRDLHEQYF
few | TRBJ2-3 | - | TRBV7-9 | TGTGCCAGCAGCTCTCTGGACGGCGATACGCAGTATTTT | CASSSLDGDTQYF
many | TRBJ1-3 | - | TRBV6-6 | TGTGCCAGCAGCCCCCGGGACATGCGCTCTGGAAACACCATATATTTT | CASSPRDMRSGNTIYF
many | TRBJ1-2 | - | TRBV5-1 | TGCGCCAGCAGCTTGGCCCCCTTACAAGGCTACACCTTC | CASSLAPLQGYTF
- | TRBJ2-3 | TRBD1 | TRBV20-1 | TGCAGTGCTGACAGGGGGCGCGGTAGTGAGAGCACAGATACGCAGTATTTT | CSADRGRGSESTDTQYF
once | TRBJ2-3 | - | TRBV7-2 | TGTGCCAGCAGCCCAGGGGTAGCTTCGGATACGCAGTATTTT | CASSPGVASDTQYF
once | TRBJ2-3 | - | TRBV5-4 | TGTACCAGCAGCCTTAGTACAGATACGCAGTATTTT | CTSSLSTDTQYF
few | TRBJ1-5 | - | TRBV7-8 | TGTGCCAGCAGCTCAATGCCACAGGGTAGCAATCAGCCCCAGCATTTT | CASSSMPQGSNQPQHF
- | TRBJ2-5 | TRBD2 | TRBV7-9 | TGTGCCAGCAGCTTACCCCCCGGCCGCCTAGCGGGGGGACAAGAGACCCAGTACTTC | CASSLPPGRLAGGQETQYF
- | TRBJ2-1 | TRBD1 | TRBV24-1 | TGTGCCACCAGCCTTCCCGGACAGGGTTACAATGAGCAGTTCTTC | CATSLPGQGYNEQFF
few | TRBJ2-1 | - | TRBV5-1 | TGCGCCAGCAGCCCGGGGACCGTCAGAAGCAATGAGCAGTTCTTC | CASSPGTVRSNEQFF
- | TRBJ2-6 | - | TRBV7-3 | TGTGCCAGCAGCTTAACTTACGTCGGACAGAACTCTGGGGCCAACGTCCTGACTTTC | CASSLTYVGQNSGANVLTF
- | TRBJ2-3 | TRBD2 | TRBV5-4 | TGTGCCAGCAGCTTGGGACTAGCGGTGAGCACAGATACGCAGTATTTT | CASSLGLAVSTDTQYF
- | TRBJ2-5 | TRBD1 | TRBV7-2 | TGTGCCAGCAGCTTATTAGGGCAGGGGGCCCCCCAAGAGACCCAGTACTTC | CASSLLGQGAPQETQYF